This TCR beta chain was sequenced in a study of blood T cell repertoires in COVID-19. Study-level background: Specimens from acute and convalescent COVID-19 originated in the United States, Italy and Spain. In each case, the material was cDNA or gDNA derived from T cells, B-cell-depleted T cells, or PBMCs.

Source study methods: Estimated nucleated cell counts came from reference gene primer amplification. The table came from immunoSEQ multiplex PCR; TCRdb's copy has only in-frame clones and leaves some out. The V and J calls and clone size come from that table; D and trimming were worked out from the DNA. The sample has a few hundred thousand clones, approximately 90% seen once; the top ten hold 5.5% to 8.5%. The V gene end was trimmed by 7 bases and the J gene end by 16 bases; junction bases not matched to a gene: 10. This CDR3 region has 12 residues. Germline CDR1 LNHDA, CDR2 SQIVND (reference sequence).

This receptor was identified in a woman between 25 and 40 years old who had recovered from COVID-19. Sequencing used peripheral blood. The chain combines TRBV19 with TRBJ1-5, with 10 bases aligning to TRBD1. The CDR3 spells CASTNQDRGVHF. In nucleotides, the CDR3 is TGTGCCAGTACCAATCAGGACAGGGGGGTACATTTT.